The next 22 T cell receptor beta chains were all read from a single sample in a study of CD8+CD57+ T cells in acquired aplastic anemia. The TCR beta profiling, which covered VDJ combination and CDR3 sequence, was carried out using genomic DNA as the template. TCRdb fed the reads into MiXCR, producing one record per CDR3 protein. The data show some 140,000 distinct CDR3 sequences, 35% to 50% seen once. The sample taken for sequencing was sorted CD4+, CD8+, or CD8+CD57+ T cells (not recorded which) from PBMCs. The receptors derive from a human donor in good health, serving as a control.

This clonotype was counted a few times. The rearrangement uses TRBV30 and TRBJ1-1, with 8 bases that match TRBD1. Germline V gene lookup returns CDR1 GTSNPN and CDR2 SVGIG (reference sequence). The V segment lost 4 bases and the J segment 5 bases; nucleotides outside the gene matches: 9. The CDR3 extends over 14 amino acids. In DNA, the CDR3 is TGTGCCTGGAATCGACAGGGGAGTAGGACTGAAGCTTTCTTT. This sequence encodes CAWNRQGSRTEAFF.

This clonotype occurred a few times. CDR3 bases: TGTGCCAGTAACGGGCAGGCGGATAATTCACCCCTCCACTTT. Its protein product is CASNGQADNSPLHF. The V gene is TRBV19, the J gene TRBJ1-6; no clear D gene. Trimming left V 7 bases short and J 5 bases short, with 12 bases between. Germline V gene lookup returns CDR1 LNHDA and CDR2 SQIVND (reference sequence). The CDR3 covers 14 residues.

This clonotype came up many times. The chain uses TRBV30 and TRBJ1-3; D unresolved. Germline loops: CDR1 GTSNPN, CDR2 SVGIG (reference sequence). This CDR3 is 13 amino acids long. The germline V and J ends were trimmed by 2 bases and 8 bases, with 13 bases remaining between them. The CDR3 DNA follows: TGTGCCTGGAGTACTGGGGTGGCGGACACCATATATTTT. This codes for CAWSTGVADTIYF.

DNA for the CDR3: TGTGCCAGCTCACCAACAGGGTATGGGGAGGGCACTGAAGCTTTCTTT. Translated: CASSPTGYGEGTEAFF. The chain combines TRBV18 with TRBJ1-1; TRBD1 is a possible D gene (6 bases). Trimming stripped 2 bases from V and 4 bases from J, with 17 bases between. Germline lookup yields CDR1 KGHSH and CDR2 LQKENI. The CDR3 loop spans 16 amino acids.

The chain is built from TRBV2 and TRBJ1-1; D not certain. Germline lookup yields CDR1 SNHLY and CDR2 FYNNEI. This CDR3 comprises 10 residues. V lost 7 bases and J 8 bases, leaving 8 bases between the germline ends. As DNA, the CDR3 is TGTGCCAGCATGGGGAGAGAAGCTTTCTTT. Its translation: CASMGREAFF.

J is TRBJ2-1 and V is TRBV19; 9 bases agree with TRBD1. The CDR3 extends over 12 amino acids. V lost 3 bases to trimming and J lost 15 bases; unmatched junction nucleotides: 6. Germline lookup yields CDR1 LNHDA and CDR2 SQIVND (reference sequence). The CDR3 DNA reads TGTGCCAGTAGTATTGGTACAGGGGGCATGTTCTTC. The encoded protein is CASSIGTGGMFF.

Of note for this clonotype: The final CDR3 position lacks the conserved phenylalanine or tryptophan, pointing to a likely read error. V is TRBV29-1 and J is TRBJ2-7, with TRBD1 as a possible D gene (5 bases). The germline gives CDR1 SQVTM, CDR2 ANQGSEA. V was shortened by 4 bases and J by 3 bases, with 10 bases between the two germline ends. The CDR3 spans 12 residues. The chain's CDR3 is CSVVQGSYEQYL. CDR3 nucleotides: TGCAGCGTTGTCCAGGGCAGCTACGAGCAGTACTTA.

CDR3 sequence: CASSKDRGLYEQYF. CDR3 nucleotides: TGCGCCAGCAGCAAGGACAGGGGGCTGTACGAGCAGTACTTC. The chain is built from TRBV5-1 and TRBJ2-7; 11 nucleotides line up with TRBD1. This CDR3 is 14 amino acids long. The V gene's germline CDR1 is SGHRS and CDR2 YFSETQ. With 4 bases clipped from V and 4 bases from J, the junction kept 4 bases outside the gene matches.

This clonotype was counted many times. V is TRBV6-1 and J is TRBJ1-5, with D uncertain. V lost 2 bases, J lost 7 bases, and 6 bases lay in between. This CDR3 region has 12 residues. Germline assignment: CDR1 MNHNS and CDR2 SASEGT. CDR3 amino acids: CASSEHRQPQHF. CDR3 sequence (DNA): TGTGCCAGCAGTGAACACCGCCAGCCCCAGCATTTT.

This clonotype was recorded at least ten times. CDR3 region: CASSPWTGTDTQYF. The CDR3 coding sequence is TGTGCCAGCAGTCCCTGGACAGGGACGGATACGCAGTATTTT. The V call is TRBV6-1, the J call TRBJ2-3, with 8 nucleotides matching TRBD1. Germline V lookup: CDR1 MNHNS, CDR2 SASEGT. Trimming removed 5 bases from V and 6 bases from J; junction bases left unmatched: 7. This CDR3 region has 14 residues.

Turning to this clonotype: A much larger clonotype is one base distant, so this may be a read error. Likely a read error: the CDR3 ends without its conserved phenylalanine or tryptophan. CDR3 protein: CASRGWGLDAGELFL. The CDR3 DNA follows: TGTGCCAGCAGGGGCTGGGGATTGGACGCCGGGGAGCTGTTTCTT. The rearrangement uses TRBV12-3 or TRBV12-4 and TRBJ2-2; the D is unclear. The CDR3 length is 15 residues. Trimming cost V 6 bases and J 6 bases, with 17 bases left between them.

The CDR3 coding sequence is TGCGCCAGCAGCCCGTACGGACAGGCCAATCGGCCCCTCCACTTT. This translates into CASSPYGQANRPLHF. The chain couples TRBV5-1 to TRBJ1-6, with 7 bases aligning to TRBD1. Looked up from germline, CDR1 is SGHRS and CDR2 is YFSETQ. The CDR3 sequence is 15 residues long. With V trimmed by 4 bases and J by 13 bases, 14 bases remained unmatched.

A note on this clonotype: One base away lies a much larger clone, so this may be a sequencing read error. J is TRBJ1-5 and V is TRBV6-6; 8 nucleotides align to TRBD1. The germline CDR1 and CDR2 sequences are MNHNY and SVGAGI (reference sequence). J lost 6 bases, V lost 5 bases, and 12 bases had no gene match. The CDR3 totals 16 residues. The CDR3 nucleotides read TGTGCCAGCAGTGACCATAGACAGGGGCACAGTCAGCCCCAGCATTTT. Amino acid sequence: CASSDHRQGHSQPQHF.

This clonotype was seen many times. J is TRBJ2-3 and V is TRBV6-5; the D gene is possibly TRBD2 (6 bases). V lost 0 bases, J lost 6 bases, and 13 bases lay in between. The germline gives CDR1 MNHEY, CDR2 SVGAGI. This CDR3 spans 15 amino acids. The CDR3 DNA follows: TGTGCCAGCAGTTACTCCTTGGGAGGCAGGGATACGCAGTATTTT. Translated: CASSYSLGGRDTQYF.

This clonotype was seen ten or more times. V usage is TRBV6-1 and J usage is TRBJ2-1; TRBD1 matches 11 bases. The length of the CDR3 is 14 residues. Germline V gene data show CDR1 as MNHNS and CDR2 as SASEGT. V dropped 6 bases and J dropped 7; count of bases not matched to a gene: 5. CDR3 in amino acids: CASRGQGGRNEQFF. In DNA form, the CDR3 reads TGTGCCAGCAGGGGACAGGGGGGGAGAAATGAGCAGTTCTTC.

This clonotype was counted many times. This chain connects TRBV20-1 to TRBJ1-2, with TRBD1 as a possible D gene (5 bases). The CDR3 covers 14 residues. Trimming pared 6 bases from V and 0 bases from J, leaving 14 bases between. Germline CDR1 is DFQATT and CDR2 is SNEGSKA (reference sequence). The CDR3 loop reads CSALQAAANYGYTF. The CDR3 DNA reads TGCAGTGCGTTACAGGCCGCAGCTAACTATGGCTACACCTTC.

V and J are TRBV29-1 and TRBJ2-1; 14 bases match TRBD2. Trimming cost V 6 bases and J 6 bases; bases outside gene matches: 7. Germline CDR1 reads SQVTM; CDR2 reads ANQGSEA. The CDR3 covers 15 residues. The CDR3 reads CSVSMTSGRGNEQFF. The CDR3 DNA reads TGCAGCGTCTCAATGACTAGCGGGAGGGGCAATGAGCAGTTCTTC.

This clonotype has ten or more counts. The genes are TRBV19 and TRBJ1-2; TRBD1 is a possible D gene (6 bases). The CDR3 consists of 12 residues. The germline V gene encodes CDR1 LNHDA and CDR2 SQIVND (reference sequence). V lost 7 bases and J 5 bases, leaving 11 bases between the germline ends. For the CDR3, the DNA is TGTGCCAGTACTCAGACAGGATATGGCTACACCTTC. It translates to CASTQTGYGYTF.

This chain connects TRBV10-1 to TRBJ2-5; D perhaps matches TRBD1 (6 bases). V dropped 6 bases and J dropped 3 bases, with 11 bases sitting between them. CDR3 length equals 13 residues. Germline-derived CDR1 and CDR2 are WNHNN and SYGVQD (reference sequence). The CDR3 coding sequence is TGCGCCAGCAGGGGACACAAAGAAGAGACCCAGTACTTC. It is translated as CASRGHKEETQYF.

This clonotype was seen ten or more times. CDR3 in DNA: TGTGCCAGCAGCTTAGTGGAGGGGGCCCCAACTAATGAAAAACTGTTTTTT. Its protein is CASSLVEGAPTNEKLFF. The chain employs TRBV11-1 and TRBJ1-4; TRBD1 aligns across 7 bases. CDR3 length equals 17 residues. CDR1 is SGHAT and CDR2 is FQDESV in the germline V gene (reference sequence). V trimming: 1 base; J trimming: 0 bases; junction bases outside the gene matches: 5.

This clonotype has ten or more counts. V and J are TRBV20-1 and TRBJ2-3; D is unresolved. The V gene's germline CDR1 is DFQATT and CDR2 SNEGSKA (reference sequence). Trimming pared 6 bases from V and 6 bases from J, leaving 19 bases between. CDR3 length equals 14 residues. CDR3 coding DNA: TGCAGTGCAGAAGGGTTCAGTCTCCCGGATACGCAGTATTTT. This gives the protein CSAEGFSLPDTQYF.

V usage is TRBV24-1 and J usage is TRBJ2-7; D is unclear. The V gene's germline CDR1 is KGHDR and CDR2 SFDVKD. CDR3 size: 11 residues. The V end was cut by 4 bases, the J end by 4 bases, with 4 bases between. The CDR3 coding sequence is TGTGCCACCAGTGAACTATACGAGCAGTACTTC. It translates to CATSELYEQYF.